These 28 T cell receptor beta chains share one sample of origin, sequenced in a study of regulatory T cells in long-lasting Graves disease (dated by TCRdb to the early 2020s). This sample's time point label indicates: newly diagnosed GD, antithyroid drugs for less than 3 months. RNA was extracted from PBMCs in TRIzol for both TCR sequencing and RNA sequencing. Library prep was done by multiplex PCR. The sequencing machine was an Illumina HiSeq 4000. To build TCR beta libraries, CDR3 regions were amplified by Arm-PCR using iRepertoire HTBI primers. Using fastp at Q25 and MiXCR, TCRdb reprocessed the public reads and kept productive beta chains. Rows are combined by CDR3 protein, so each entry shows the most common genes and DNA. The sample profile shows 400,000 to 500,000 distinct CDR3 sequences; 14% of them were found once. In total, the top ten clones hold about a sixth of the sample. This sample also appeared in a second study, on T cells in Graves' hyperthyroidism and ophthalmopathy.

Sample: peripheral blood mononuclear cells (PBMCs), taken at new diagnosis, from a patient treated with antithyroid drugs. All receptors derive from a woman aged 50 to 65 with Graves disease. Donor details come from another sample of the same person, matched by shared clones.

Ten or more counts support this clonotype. CDR3 residues: CASSFGRTGDDEKLFF. CDR3 DNA sequence: TGTGCCAGCAGTTTCGGAAGGACAGGGGATGATGAAAAACTGTTTTTT. This chain links TRBV7-9 with TRBJ1-4; 9 positions agree with TRBD1. Germline trimming cut 6 bases from V and 6 bases from J; bases unmatched to any gene: 11. Germline V gene data show CDR1 as SEHNR and CDR2 as FQNEAQ (reference sequence). This CDR3 spans 16 amino acids.

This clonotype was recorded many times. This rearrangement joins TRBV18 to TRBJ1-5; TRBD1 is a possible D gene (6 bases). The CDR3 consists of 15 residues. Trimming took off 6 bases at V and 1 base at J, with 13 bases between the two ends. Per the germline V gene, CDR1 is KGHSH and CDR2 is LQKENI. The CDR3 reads CASSNRDTSNQPQHF. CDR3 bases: TGTGCCAGCTCTAACCGGGACACCAGCAATCAGCCCCAGCATTTT.

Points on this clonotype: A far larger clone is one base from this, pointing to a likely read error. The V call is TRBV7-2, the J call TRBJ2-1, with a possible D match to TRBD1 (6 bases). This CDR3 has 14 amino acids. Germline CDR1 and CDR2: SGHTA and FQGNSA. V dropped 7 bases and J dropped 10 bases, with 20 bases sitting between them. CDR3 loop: CASTLSWTADEQFF. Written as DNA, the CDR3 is TGTGCCAGCACCCTAAGCTGGACAGCGGACGAGCAGTTCTTC.

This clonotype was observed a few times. The CDR3 loop reads CASSATLYTIYF. CDR3 in DNA: TGTGCCAGCAGCGCTACACTTTACACCATATATTTT. The chain is built from TRBV7-9 and TRBJ1-3; D not resolved. The CDR3 is made up of 12 amino acids. CDR1 is SEHNR, CDR2 FQNEAQ, per germline (reference sequence). Deletions cut 5 bases from V and 8 bases from J, with 10 bases between.

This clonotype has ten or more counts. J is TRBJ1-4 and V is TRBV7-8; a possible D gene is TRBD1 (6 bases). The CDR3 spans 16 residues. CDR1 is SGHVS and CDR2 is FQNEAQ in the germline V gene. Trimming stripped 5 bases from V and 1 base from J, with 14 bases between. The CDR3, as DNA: TGTGCCAGCAGCATCTACAGGGATGTAACTAATGAAAAACTGTTTTTT. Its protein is CASSIYRDVTNEKLFF. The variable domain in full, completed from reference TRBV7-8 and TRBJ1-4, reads GAGVSQSPRYKVAKRGQDVALRCDPISGHVSLFWYQQALGQGPEFLTYFQNEAQLDKSGLPSDRFFAERPEGSVSTLKIQRTQQEDSAVYLCASSIYRDVTNEKLFFGSGTQLSVL.

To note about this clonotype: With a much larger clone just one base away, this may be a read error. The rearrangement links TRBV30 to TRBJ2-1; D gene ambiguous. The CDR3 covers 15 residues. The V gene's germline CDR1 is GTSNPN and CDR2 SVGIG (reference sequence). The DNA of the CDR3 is TGTGCCTGGAGTTTCGGTCAGGTCTCCTACAATGGGCAGTTCTTC. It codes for CAWSFGQVSYNGQFF.

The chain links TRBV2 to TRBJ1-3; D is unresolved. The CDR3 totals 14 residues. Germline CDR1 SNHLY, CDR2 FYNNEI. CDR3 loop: CFSAVQRTGGTIYF. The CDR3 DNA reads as TGTTTTTCAGCAGTACAGAGAACCGGCGGCACCATATATTTT.

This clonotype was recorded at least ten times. The CDR3 loop is CASSPGQGEGGAFF. CDR3 nucleotides: TGTGCCAGCAGCCCTGGACAGGGAGAGGGTGGGGCTTTCTTT. This chain connects TRBV6-1 to TRBJ1-1; 8 positions agree with TRBD1. CDR3 length equals 14 residues. Losses at the gene ends were 6 bases for V and 11 bases for J; bases not matched to a gene: 14. Germline V gene lookup returns CDR1 MNHNS and CDR2 SASEGT.

The CDR3 region is CAWLTGLNTGELFF. In nucleotides, the CDR3 is TGTGCCTGGTTGACAGGACTGAACACCGGGGAGCTGTTTTTT. V is TRBV30 and J is TRBJ2-2; TRBD1 might be the D (6 bases). The CDR3 spans 14 residues. With 5 bases removed from V and 1 base from J, the gap between germline ends came to 11 bases. Germline V gene sequence: CDR1 GTSNPN, CDR2 SVGIG (reference sequence).

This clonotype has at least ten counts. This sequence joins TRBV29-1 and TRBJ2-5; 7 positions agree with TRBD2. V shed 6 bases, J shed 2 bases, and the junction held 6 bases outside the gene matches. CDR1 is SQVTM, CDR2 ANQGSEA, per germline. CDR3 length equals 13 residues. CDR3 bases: TGCAGCGTCACCGGGACTAATCAAGAGACCCAGTACTTC. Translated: CSVTGTNQETQYF.

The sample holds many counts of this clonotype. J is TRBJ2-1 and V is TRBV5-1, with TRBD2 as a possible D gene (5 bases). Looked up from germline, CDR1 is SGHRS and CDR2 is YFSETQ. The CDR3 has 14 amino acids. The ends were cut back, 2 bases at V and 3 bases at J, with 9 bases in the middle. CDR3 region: CASSLAEIYNEQFF. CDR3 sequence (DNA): TGCGCCAGCAGCTTAGCGGAGATCTACAATGAGCAGTTCTTC.

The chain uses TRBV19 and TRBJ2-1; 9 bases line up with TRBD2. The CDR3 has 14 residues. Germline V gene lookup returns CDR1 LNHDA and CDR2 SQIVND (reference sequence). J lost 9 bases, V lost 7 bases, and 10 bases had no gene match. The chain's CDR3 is CASNGGRAAREQFF. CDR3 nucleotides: TGTGCCAGTAACGGCGGGAGGGCCGCTCGTGAGCAGTTCTTC.

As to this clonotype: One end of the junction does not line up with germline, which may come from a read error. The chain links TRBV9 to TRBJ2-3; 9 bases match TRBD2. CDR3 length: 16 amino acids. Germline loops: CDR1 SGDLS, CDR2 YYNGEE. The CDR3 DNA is TGTGCCAGCAGCGTAGCGGCGGGAGGGAAAACAGATACGCAGTGTTTT. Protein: CASSVAAGGKTDTQCF.

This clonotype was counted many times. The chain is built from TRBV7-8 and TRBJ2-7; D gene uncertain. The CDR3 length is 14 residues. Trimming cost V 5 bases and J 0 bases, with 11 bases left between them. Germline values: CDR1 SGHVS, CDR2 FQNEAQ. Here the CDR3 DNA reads TGTGCCAGCAGCCCGGGCAGTTACTCCTACGAGCAGTACTTC. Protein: CASSPGSYSYEQYF.

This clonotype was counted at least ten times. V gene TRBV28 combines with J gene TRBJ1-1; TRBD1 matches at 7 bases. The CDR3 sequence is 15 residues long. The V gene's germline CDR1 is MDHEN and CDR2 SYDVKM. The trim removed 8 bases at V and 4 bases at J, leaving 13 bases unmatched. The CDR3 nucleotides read TGTGCCAGCGGAACAGGGGAGTGGGGGAGCACTGAAGCTTTCTTT. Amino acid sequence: CASGTGEWGSTEAFF.

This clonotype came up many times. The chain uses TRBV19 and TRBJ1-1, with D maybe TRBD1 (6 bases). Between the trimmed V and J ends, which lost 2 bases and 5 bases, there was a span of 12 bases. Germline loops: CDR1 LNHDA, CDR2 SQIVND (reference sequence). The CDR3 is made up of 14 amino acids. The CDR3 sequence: CASSIKQGVTEAFF. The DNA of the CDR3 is TGTGCCAGTAGTATAAAACAGGGTGTGACTGAAGCTTTCTTT.

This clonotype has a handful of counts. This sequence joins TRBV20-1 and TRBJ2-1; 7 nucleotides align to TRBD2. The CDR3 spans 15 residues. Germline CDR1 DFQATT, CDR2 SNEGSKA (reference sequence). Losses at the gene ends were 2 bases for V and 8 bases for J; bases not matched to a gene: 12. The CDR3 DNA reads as TGCAGTGCTAGATTTGGGGAGGGCGGCATCGATGAGCAGTTCTTC. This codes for CSARFGEGGIDEQFF.

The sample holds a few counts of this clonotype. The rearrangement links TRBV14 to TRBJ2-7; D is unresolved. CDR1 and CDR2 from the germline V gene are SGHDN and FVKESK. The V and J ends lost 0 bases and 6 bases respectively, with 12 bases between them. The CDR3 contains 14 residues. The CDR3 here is CASSQEGLGLEQYF. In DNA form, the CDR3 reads TGTGCCAGCAGCCAAGAGGGTCTAGGTCTCGAGCAGTACTTC.

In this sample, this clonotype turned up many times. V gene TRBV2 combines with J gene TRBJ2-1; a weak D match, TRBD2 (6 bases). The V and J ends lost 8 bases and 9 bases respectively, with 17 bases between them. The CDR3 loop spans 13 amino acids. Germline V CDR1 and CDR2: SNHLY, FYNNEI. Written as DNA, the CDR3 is TGTGCCAGCTCCAGGGACTTAGGGAGTGAGCAGTTCTTC. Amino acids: CASSRDLGSEQFF.

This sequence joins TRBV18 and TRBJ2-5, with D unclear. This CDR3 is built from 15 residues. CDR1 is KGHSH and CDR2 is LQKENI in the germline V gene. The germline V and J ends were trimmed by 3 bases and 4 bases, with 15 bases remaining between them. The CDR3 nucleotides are TGTGCCAGCTCACCTCAGGAGCACGTCTCAGAGACCCAGTACTTC. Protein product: CASSPQEHVSETQYF.

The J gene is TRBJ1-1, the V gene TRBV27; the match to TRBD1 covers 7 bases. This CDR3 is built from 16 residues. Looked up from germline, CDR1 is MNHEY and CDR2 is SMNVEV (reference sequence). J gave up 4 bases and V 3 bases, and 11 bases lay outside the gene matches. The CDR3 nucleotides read TGTGCCAGCAGTTTCTTTGACAGGGTTCCTATCACTGAAGCTTTCTTT. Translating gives CASSFFDRVPITEAFF.

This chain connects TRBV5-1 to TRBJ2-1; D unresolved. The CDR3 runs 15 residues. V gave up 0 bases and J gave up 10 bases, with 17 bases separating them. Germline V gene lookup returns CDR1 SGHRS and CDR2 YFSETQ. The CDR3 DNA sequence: TGCGCCAGCAGCTTGGGGAAGGCCGACCCGATCGAGCAGTTCTTC. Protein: CASSLGKADPIEQFF.

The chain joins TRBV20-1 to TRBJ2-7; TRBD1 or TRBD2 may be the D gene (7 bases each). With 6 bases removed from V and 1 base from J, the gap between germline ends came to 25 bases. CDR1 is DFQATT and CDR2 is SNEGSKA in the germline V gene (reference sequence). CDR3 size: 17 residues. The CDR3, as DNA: TGCAGTGCGAGACACCGGCGGCTCAGGGGGGGTTCCTACGAGCAGTACTTC. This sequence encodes CSARHRRLRGGSYEQYF.

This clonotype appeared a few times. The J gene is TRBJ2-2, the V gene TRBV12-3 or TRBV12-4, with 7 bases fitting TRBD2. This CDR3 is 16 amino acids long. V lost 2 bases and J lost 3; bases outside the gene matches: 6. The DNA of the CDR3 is TGTGCCAGCAGTTTAAGGTCTAGCGGACACACCGGGGAGCTGTTTTTT. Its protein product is CASSLRSSGHTGELFF.

The CDR3 sequence: CASSLVPGILSTDTQYF. The CDR3 DNA reads as TGCGCCAGCAGCTTGGTTCCGGGAATCCTTAGCACAGATACGCAGTATTTT. The gene calls are TRBV5-1 and TRBJ2-3; maybe TRBD2 (5 bases). Germline CDR1 SGHRS, CDR2 YFSETQ. V was trimmed by 0 bases and J by 0 bases, leaving 14 bases between them. The CDR3 covers 17 residues.

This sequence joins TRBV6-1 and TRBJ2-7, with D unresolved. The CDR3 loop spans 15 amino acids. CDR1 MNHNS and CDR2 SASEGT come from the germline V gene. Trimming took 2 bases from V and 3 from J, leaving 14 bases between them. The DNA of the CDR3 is TGTGCCAGCAGTGAAATGGCGCAGGAATTCTACGAGCAGTACTTC. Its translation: CASSEMAQEFYEQYF.

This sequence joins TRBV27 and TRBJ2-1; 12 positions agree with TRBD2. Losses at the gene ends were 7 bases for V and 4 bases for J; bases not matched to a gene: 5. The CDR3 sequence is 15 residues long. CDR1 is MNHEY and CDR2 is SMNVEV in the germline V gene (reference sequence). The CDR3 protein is CASTRLAGVYNEQFF. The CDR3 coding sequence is TGTGCCAGCACTAGACTAGCGGGAGTGTACAATGAGCAGTTCTTC.

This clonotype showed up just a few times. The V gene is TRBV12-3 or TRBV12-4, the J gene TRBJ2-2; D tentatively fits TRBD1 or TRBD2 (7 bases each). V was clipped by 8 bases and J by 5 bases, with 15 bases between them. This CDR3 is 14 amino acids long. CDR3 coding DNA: TGTGCCAGCGGGGGGGGGACAGCGACCGGGGAGCTGTTTTTT. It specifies CASGGGTATGELFF.